Listed below are T cell receptor beta chains from one sample, sequenced in a study of T cells in Graves' hyperthyroidism and ophthalmopathy. TCRdb ran MiXCR on the multiplex PCR reads and lists one entry per CDR3 protein. The table has fewer than 350,000 distinct CDR3 sequences, about 14% seen once. Specimen: blood. Receptors originate from a woman in her 30s with Graves' hyperthyroidism that later progressed to Graves' ophthalmopathy. The CDR3 runs from the conserved cysteine through the conserved F or W. D genes are given only for firm matches. A row's size may be missing; if present it is once, few, many or a size class.

>TRBV4-3|NA|TRBJ2-1|TRBD2
CASSQGSGSYNEQFF
TGCGCCAGCAGCCAAGGTAGCGGGAGTTACAATGAGCAGTTCTTC
>TRBV7-8|many|TRBJ2-5|NA
CASSPHLGETQYF
TGTGCCAGCAGCCCCCACCTCGGGGAGACCCAGTACTTC
>TRBV18|many|TRBJ1-3|NA
CASSPVTEGNTIYF
TGTGCCAGCTCACCAGTGACAGAGGGAAACACCATATATTTT
>TRBV4-1|NA|TRBJ2-1|NA
CASSQDRVSTQFF
TGCGCCAGCAGCCAAGACAGGGTCAGTACCCAGTTCTTC
>TRBV20-1|NA|TRBJ2-5|TRBD2
CSAREIAGGETQYF
TGCAGTGCTAGAGAGATAGCGGGGGGTGAGACCCAGTACTTC
>TRBV20-1|few|TRBJ2-2|TRBD1
CSARVAQGGGELFF
TGCAGTGCTAGAGTGGCACAGGGGGGCGGGGAGCTGTTTTTT
>TRBV11-2|many|TRBJ2-7|TRBD2
CASSRDYTYEQYF
TGTGCCAGCAGCCGGGACTATACCTACGAGCAGTACTTC
>TRBV27|few|TRBJ2-1|TRBD2
CASSFLAGVSSYNEQFF
TGTGCCAGCAGTTTTCTAGCGGGAGTATCCTCCTACAATGAGCAGTTCTTC
>TRBV15|many|TRBJ2-1|NA
CATTRFSLGYNEQFF
TGTGCCACCACGCGCTTTTCCCTGGGATACAATGAGCAGTTCTTC
>TRBV18|many|TRBJ2-1|NA
CASSPVVEQFF
TGTGCCAGCTCACCTGTGGTCGAGCAGTTCTTC
>TRBV30|many|TRBJ2-1|NA
CAWSLRPAGIFGEQFF
TGTGCCTGGAGTTTGAGACCCGCGGGCATTTTTGGTGAGCAGTTCTTC
>TRBV3-1|NA|TRBJ2-3|NA
CASSAQLTVVGDTDTQYF
TGTGCCAGCAGCGCGCAACTAACAGTGGTGGGAGACACAGATACGCAGTATTTT
>TRBV28|NA|TRBJ2-7|NA
CASSFPWAGSGYEQYF
TGTGCCAGCAGTTTCCCCTGGGCAGGGTCAGGGTACGAGCAGTACTTC
>TRBV3-1|many|TRBJ2-7|NA
CASSQGQSSGHEQYF
TGTGCCAGCAGCCAAGGTCAGAGTAGCGGCCACGAGCAGTACTTC
>TRBV6-1|many|TRBJ1-4|NA
CASSSRSATNEKLFF
TGTGCCAGCAGTTCCCGTAGCGCAACTAATGAAAAACTGTTTTTT
>TRBV5-1|many|TRBJ1-2|TRBD1
CASSSTGGGNGYTF
TGCGCCAGCAGCTCAACAGGGGGTGGTAATGGCTACACCTTC
>TRBV6-1|many|TRBJ1-1|NA
CASSRKTANTEAFF
TGTGCCAGCAGTCGAAAGACAGCGAACACTGAAGCTTTCTTT
>TRBV7-8|many|TRBJ2-2|NA
CASSPFGAELFF
TGTGCCAGCAGCCCCTTCGGGGCGGAGCTGTTTTTT
>TRBV7-2|many|TRBJ2-1|NA
CASSLREMNYNEQFF
TGTGCCAGCAGCTTGAGGGAGATGAACTACAATGAGCAGTTCTTC
>TRBV29-1|many|TRBJ2-7|NA
CSVEVADKPYEQYF
TGCAGCGTTGAAGTTGCGGACAAGCCTTACGAGCAGTACTTC
>TRBV27|many|TRBJ2-1|NA
CASSLLVQLGDEQFF
TGTGCCAGCAGTTTATTAGTTCAACTAGGGGATGAGCAGTTCTTC
>TRBV7-2|many|TRBJ2-5|NA
CASSLEGRGETQYF
TGTGCCAGCAGCTTAGAGGGCAGGGGAGAGACCCAGTACTTC
>TRBV6-7|many|TRBJ1-1|NA
CADSYQDEAFF
TGTGCCGACAGTTATCAGGACGAAGCTTTCTTT